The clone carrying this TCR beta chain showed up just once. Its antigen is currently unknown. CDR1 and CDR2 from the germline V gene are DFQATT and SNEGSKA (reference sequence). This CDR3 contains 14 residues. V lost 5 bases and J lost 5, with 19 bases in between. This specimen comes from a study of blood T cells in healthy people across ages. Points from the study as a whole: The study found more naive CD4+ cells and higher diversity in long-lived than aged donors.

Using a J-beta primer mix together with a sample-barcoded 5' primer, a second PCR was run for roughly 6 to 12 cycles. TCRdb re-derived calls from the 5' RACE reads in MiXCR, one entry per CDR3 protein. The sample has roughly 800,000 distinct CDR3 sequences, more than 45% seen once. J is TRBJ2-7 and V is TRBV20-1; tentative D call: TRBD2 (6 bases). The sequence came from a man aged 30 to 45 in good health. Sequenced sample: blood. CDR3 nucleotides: TGCAGTGCTCCCAACCGACTAGACTTCGACGAGCAGTACTTC. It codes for CSAPNRLDFDEQYF.